The clone carrying this T cell receptor beta chain has just a few counts. Its antigen is as yet unknown. Treatment noted: oral pan-JAK inhibitor, 5-10 mg twice daily. This sample was taken from a study of CD8+ T cells in alopecia areata. Study-level points and caveats: Sequences from scalp samples also cover resident alphabeta T cells of normal skin.

Reverse transcription of extracted RNA yielded cDNA, which provided the sequencing template. Assay: immunoSEQ multiplex PCR; the TCRdb copy retains only in-frame clones and omits some. The sample carries approximately 210,000 clones, approximately 67% recorded once. The receptor comes from a human donor with alopecia areata. The sequencing used CD4+ T cells sorted from blood, collected at week 44, from a patient treated with tofacitinib.

DNA of the CDR3: TGCAGCGTGGGAAGAGGGGGAGATACGCAGTATTTT. Amino acid sequence: CSVGRGGDTQYF. This rearrangement joins TRBV29-1 to TRBJ2-3; D is possibly TRBD1 (6 bases). Deletions cut 6 bases from V and 5 bases from J, with 12 bases between. This CDR3 region has 12 residues. Germline V gives CDR1 SQVTM, CDR2 ANQGSEA.